This T cell receptor (beta chain) was sequenced for a study of PD-1 blockade in mismatch repair-deficient tumors. For the study at large: All were previously treated, progressing patients with about 11 mismatch repair-deficient cancer types. Overall study findings and caveats: Tumor-resident clones, often undetectable pretreatment in blood, expanded then contracted after pembrolizumab.

About this clone itself: Its matching antigen is unknown.

All patients were mismatch repair deficient, assessed by either PCR or immunohistochemistry. TCRs were sequenced from three patients responding to pembrolizumab. The germline V gene has CDR1 SGHDT and CDR2 YYEEEE. V was clipped by 1 base and J by 8 bases, with 8 bases between them. This CDR3 is built from 12 residues. Only in-frame clones appear in the TCRdb table, and some are missing; sequencing was by immunoSEQ multiplex PCR. This sample yields 75,000 to 80,000 clones, of which approximately 78% are seen a single time; 5% to 6.5% belongs to the top ten. The chain joins TRBV5-6 to TRBJ2-3; D not certain. The sequences come from peripheral blood, collected 44 weeks after starting pembrolizumab. This sequence originates from an adult with mismatch repair-deficient cancer. CDR3: CASSLTFGTQYF. The CDR3 DNA reads as TGTGCCAGCAGCTTGACATTTGGTACGCAGTATTTT.